The entry below describes one T cell receptor beta chain. Its antigen is undetermined. With iRepertoire HTBI primers and Arm-PCR of CDR3 regions, TCR beta libraries were built. Original methodology: Identification across samples found more than 55 TRBV and approximately 15 TRBJ segments. TCRdb recomputed calls from the multiplex PCR reads with MiXCR, one row per CDR3 protein. TCRdb's processing, not the authors' own work, is the source of the V and J calls. The table lists under 500,000 distinct CDR3 sequences, around 20% of them singletons, with more than 20% in the top ten. The source of the sample is a study of regulatory T cells in long-lasting Graves disease. Study at large: It was over 5 years of antithyroid drugs, with positive TSH receptor antibodies, that meant persistent Graves' disease. General study results and limits: Having few samples may have compromised the accuracy.

Described time point: persistent/refractory GD, antithyroid drugs over 5 years with positive TRAb. With RNA extracted from PBMCs as input, the TCR library was made. This CDR3 comprises 18 residues. J gave up 5 bases and V 4 bases, and 17 bases lay outside the gene matches. CDR1 and CDR2 (germline): SGHRS, YFSETQ. This rearrangement joins TRBV5-1 to TRBJ2-5, with TRBD2 matching over 10 bases. The sample was peripheral blood mononuclear cells (PBMCs), taken when the disease was refractory, from a patient treated with antithyroid drugs. The sequence derives from a female donor with Graves disease. CDR3 loop: CASSVGTSVRFFSETQYF. CDR3 nucleotides: TGCGCCAGCAGCGTCGGGACTAGCGTGAGGTTTTTTTCGGAGACCCAGTACTTC.